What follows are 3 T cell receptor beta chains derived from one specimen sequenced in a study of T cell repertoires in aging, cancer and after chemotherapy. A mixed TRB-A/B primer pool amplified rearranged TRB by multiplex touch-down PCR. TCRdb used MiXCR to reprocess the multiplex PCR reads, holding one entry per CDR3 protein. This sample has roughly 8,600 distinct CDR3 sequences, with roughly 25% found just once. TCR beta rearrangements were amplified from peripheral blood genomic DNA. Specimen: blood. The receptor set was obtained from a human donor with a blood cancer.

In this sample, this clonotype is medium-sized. The CDR3 protein is CASSIGPGQPQHF. CDR3 sequence (DNA): TGTGCCAGTAGTATAGGACCTGGTCAGCCCCAGCATTTT. The chain has TRBV19 and TRBJ1-5; no firm D call. Germline V lookup: CDR1 LNHDA, CDR2 SQIVND (reference sequence). V was cut by 1 base and J by 6 bases, with 7 bases left in between. CDR3 size: 13 residues.

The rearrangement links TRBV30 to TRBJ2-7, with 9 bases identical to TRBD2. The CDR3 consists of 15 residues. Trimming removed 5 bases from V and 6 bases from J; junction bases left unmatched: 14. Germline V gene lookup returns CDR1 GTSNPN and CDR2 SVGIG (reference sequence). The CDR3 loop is CAWCIAGAIQAEQYF. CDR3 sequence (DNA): TGTGCCTGGTGCATAGCGGGGGCTATTCAAGCCGAGCAGTACTTC.

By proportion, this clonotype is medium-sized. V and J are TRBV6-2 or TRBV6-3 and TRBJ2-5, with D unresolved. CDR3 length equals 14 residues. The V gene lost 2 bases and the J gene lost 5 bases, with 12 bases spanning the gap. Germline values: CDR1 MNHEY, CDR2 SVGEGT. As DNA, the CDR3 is TGTGCCAGCAGTTACGCTAATGATGAGGAGACCCAGTACTTC. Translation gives CASSYANDEETQYF.